One TCR beta chain is described in this entry. Sequencing used immunoSEQ multiplex PCR; TCRdb keeps in-frame clones, though not all of them. This sample carries under 1,100,000 clones, around 76% of them seen once, and the ten largest clones take approximately 1.3%. This sample was included in a study of shared clonotypes between healthy human individuals. In germline, CDR1 is LNHDA, CDR2 SQIVND (reference sequence). J was trimmed by 1 base and V by 7 bases; bases with no gene match: 4. This CDR3 spans 14 amino acids. This TCR derives from a man between 18 and 35 years old in good health. Sequenced input: memory CD4+ T cells sorted from blood. Stated subset: CD45RA-negative fraction. This chain links TRBV19 with TRBJ1-5; 7 nucleotides match TRBD1. For the CDR3, the DNA is TGTGCCAGTAAGAAGGGGGCAAGCAATCAGCCCCAGCATTTT. Translated, it gives CASKKGASNQPQHF. Complete variable domain (other parts from reference TRBV19 and TRBJ1-5): DGGITQSPKYLFRKEGQNVTLSCEQNLNHDAMYWYRQDPGQGLRLIYYSQIVNDFQKGDIAEGYSVSREKKESFPLTVTSAQKNPTAFYLCASKKGASNQPQHFGDGTRLSIL.